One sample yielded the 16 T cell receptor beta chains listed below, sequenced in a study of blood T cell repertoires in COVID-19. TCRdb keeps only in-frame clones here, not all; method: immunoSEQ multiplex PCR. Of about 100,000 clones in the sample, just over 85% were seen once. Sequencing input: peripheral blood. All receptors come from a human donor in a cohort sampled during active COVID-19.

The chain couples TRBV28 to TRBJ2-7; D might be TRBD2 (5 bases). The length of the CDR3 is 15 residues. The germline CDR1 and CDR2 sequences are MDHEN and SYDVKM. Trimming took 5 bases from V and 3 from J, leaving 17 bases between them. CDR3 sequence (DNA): TGTGCCAGCAGTGACCAGGTAGCGAGCCTCTACGAGCAGTACTTC. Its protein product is CASSDQVASLYEQYF.

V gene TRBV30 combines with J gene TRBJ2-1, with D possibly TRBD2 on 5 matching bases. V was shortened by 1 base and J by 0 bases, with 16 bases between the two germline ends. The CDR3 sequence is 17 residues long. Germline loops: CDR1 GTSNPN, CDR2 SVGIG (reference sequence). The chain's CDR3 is CAWSGGSVRLSYNEQFF. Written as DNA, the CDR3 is TGTGCCTGGAGTGGAGGTAGCGTCCGTCTCTCCTACAATGAGCAGTTCTTC.

The CDR3 coding sequence is TGTGCCAGCAGCCCCCCGGGGGCCGGGGAGCTGTTTTTT. Translation: CASSPPGAGELFF. The chain recombines TRBV12-3 or TRBV12-4 with TRBJ2-2; possible D gene TRBD2, 6 bases. V was pared by 6 bases and J by 6 bases, with 11 bases between. The CDR3 contains 13 residues.

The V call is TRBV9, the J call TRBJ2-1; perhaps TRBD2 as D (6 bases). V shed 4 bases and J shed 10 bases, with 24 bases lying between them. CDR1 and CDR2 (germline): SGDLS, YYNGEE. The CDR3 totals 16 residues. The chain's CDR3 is CASSPGVGGPGAEQFF. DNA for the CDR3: TGTGCCAGCAGCCCGGGGGTCGGAGGCCCAGGAGCAGAGCAGTTCTTC. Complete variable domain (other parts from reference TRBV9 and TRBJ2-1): DSGVTQTPKHLITATGQRVTLRCSPRSGDLSVYWYQQSLDQGLQFLIQYYNGEERAKGNILERFSAQQFPDLHSELNLSSLELGDSALYFCASSPGVGGPGAEQFFGPGTRLTVL.

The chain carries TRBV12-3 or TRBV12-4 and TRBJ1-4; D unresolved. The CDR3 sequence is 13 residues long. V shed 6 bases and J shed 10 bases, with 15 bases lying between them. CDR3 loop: CASSPNGPGKLFF. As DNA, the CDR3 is TGTGCCAGCAGCCCTAATGGGCCCGGAAAACTGTTTTTT.

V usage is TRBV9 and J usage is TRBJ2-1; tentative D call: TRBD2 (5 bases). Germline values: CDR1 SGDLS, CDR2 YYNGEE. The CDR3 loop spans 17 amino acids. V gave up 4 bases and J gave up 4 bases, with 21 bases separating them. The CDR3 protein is CASSTNRERPLYNEQFF. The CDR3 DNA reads TGTGCCAGCAGCACAAACCGGGAACGGCCCCTATACAATGAGCAGTTCTTC.

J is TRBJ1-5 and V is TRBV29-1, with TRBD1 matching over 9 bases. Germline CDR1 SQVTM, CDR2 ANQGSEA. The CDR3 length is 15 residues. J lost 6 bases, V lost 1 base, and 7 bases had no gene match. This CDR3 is CSVEGDRASGQPQHF. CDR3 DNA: TGCAGCGTTGAAGGGGACAGGGCTTCGGGTCAGCCCCAGCATTTT.

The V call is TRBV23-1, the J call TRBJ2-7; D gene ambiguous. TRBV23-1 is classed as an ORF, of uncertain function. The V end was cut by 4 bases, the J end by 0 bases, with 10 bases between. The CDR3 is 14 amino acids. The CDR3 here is CASSLATYSYEQYF. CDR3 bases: TGCGCCAGCAGTCTCGCAACTTACTCCTACGAGCAGTACTTC.

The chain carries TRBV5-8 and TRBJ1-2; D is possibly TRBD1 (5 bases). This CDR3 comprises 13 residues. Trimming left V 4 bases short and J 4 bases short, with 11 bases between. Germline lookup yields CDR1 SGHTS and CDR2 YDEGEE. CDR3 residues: CASSITDSYGYTF. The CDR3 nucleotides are TGTGCCAGCAGCATAACCGACAGCTATGGCTACACCTTC.

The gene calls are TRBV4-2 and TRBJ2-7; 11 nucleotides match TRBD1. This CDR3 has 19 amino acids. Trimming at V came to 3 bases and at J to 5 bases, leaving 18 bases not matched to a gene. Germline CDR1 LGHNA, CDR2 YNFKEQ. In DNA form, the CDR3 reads TGTGCCAGCAGCCATGTACCGAAAGTAGGGCGGACAGGGGGCAACGAGCAGTACTTC. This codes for CASSHVPKVGRTGGNEQYF.

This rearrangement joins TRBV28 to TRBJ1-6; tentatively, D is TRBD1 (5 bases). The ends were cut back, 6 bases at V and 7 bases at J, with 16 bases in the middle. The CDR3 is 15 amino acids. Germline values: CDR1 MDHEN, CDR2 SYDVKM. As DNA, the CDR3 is TGTGCCAGCAGGGGACCGGGAGCTTCAAATTCACCCCTCCACTTT. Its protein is CASRGPGASNSPLHF.

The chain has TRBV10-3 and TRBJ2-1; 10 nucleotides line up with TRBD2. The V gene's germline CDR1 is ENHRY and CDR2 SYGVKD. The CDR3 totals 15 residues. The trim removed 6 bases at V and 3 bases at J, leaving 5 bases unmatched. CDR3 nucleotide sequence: TGTGCCATCAGACCCCTAGCGGGAGACTACAATGAGCAGTTCTTC. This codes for CAIRPLAGDYNEQFF.

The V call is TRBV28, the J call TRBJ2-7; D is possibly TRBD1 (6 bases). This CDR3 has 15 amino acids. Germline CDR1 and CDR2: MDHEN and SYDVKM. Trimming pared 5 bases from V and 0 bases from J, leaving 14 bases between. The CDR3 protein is CASSLRQAHSYEQYF. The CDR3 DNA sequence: TGTGCCAGCAGTCTCCGACAGGCCCACTCCTACGAGCAGTACTTC.

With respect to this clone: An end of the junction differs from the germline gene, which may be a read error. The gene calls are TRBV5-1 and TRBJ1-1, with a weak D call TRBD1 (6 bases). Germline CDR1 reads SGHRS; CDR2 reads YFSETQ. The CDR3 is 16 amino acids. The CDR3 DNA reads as TGCGCCAGCAGCCCAACAGGGATAGAAATGAAGACTGAAGCTTTCTTT. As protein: CASSPTGIEMKTEAFF.

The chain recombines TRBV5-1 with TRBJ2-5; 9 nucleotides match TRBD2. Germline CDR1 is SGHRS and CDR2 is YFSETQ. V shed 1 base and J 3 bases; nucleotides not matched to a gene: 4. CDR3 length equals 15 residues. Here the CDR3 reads CASSLWASGKETQYF. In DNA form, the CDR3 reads TGCGCCAGCAGCTTGTGGGCTAGCGGGAAAGAGACCCAGTACTTC.

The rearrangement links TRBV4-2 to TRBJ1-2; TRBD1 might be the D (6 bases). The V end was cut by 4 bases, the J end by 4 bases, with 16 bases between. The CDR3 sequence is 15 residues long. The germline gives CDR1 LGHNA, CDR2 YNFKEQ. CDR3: CASSPLRQDSYGYTF. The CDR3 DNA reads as TGTGCCAGCAGCCCATTGAGACAGGACTCCTATGGCTACACCTTC.